The next 28 T cell receptor beta chains were all read from a single sample in a study of early T cells in non-severe SARS-CoV-2 infection. Each CDR3 protein gets one entry after TCRdb re-called the 5' RACE reads with MiXCR. The sample yields over 30,000 distinct CDR3 sequences, roughly 7.1% seen once. The sample consisted of whole blood, taken at baseline. The receptors were gathered from an adult who was a healthcare worker with PCR-confirmed SARS-CoV-2 infection or an uninfected control (not recorded which).

This clonotype showed up many times. The gene calls are TRBV5-1 and TRBJ1-1, with 9 bases lining up with TRBD1. Looked up from germline, CDR1 is SGHRS and CDR2 is YFSETQ. Germline trimming cut 4 bases from V and 5 bases from J; bases unmatched to any gene: 6. This CDR3 is 14 amino acids long. CDR3 nucleotide sequence: TGCGCCAGCAGCAAGGGACAGGGTGGAACTGAAGCTTTCTTT. Translating it yields CASSKGQGGTEAFF.

This clonotype ranks as medium-sized. CDR3 amino acids: CASTLLGGRSYNEQFF. CDR3 nucleotide sequence: TGTGCCAGCACCCTACTGGGCGGCCGCTCCTACAATGAGCAGTTCTTC. The chain recombines TRBV11-2 with TRBJ2-1, with D unclear. V gave up 7 bases and J gave up 0 bases, with 16 bases separating them. This CDR3 is 16 amino acids long. Germline lookup yields CDR1 SGHAT and CDR2 FQNNGV.

This clonotype was found many times. The rearrangement links TRBV7-9 to TRBJ1-6, with 12 positions matching TRBD1. Germline values: CDR1 SEHNR, CDR2 FQNEAQ (reference sequence). J lost 5 bases, V lost 3 bases, and 8 bases had no gene match. This CDR3 is built from 18 residues. Written as DNA, the CDR3 is TGTGCCAGCAGCTTTGATCCGGGACAGGGGGCAAATAATTCACCCCTCCACTTT. Translated: CASSFDPGQGANNSPLHF.

J is TRBJ2-1 and V is TRBV20-1; D is unclear. The CDR3 extends over 10 amino acids. Germline CDR1 DFQATT, CDR2 SNEGSKA (reference sequence). The CDR3 loop reads CSPTRDEQFF. CDR3 in DNA: TGCAGCCCAACGAGAGATGAGCAGTTCTTC.

This clonotype was observed a handful of times. The genes are TRBV10-3 and TRBJ2-3; TRBD2 aligns across 12 bases. Germline V gene sequence: CDR1 ENHRY, CDR2 SYGVKD. V shed 6 bases and J 5 bases; nucleotides not matched to a gene: 6. The CDR3 runs to 15 residues. The CDR3 region has the DNA TGTGCCATCAGGGGATCGACTAGCGGGAGAGATACGCAGTATTTT. Amino acids: CAIRGSTSGRDTQYF.

The chain carries TRBV4-1 and TRBJ1-1; the D is unclear. Germline CDR1 reads MGHRA; CDR2 reads YSYEKL. The ends were cut back, 0 bases at V and 1 base at J, with 12 bases in the middle. The CDR3 contains 16 residues. CDR3 in DNA: TGCGCCAGCAGCCAAGAATGGGCCGGATCGAACACTGAAGCTTTCTTT. It translates to CASSQEWAGSNTEAFF.

This clonotype was seen repeatedly, ten times or more. The chain links TRBV4-3 to TRBJ2-1; no clear D gene. From germline, CDR1 is LGHNA and CDR2 YSLEER. This CDR3 region has 12 residues. With 4 bases removed from V and 6 bases from J, the gap between germline ends came to 7 bases. CDR3 nucleotide sequence: TGCGCCAGCAGCCCTGCCGGCAATGAGCAGTTCTTC. Amino acids: CASSPAGNEQFF.

The rearrangement links TRBV10-3 to TRBJ2-1; a possible D gene is TRBD2 (5 bases). V was shortened by 3 bases and J by 8 bases, with 17 bases between the two germline ends. Germline-derived CDR1 and CDR2 are ENHRY and SYGVKD. The CDR3 covers 15 residues. The CDR3 nucleotides are TGTGCCATCAGTGATACTAGGAGGTTTTCGGATGAGCAGTTCTTC. It specifies CAISDTRRFSDEQFF.

This clonotype has at least ten counts. This chain connects TRBV29-1 to TRBJ1-5, with D maybe TRBD1 (5 bases). V lost 0 bases, J lost 4 bases, and 7 bases lay in between. Per the germline V gene, CDR1 is SQVTM and CDR2 is ANQGSEA. The CDR3 spans 13 residues. CDR3 bases: TGCAGCGTTGAAGATAGGACAAATCAGCCCCAGCATTTT. This codes for CSVEDRTNQPQHF. Drawing the rest from reference TRBV29-1 and TRBJ1-5, the complete variable domain is SAVISQKPSRDICQRGTSLTIQCQVDSQVTMMFWYRQQPGQSLTLIATANQGSEATYESGFVIDKFPISRPNLTFSTLTVSNMSPEDSSIYLCSVEDRTNQPQHFGDGTRLSIL.

This clonotype was found many times. This chain links TRBV3-1 with TRBJ2-7; D not resolved. CDR3 size: 11 residues. V was shortened by 1 base and J by 2 bases, with 0 bases between the two germline ends. The germline V gene has CDR1 LGHDT and CDR2 YNNKEL (reference sequence). The CDR3 sequence: CASSQAYEQYF. For the CDR3, the DNA is TGTGCCAGCAGCCAAGCCTACGAGCAGTACTTC.

This clonotype has more than one count but fewer than ten. The gene calls are TRBV7-2 and TRBJ2-3; 13 bases match TRBD2. After removal of 5 bases from V and 4 bases from J, the junction contained 6 bases not matched to a gene. Looked up from germline, CDR1 is SGHTA and CDR2 is FQGNSA. CDR3 length: 16 residues. The CDR3 DNA sequence: TGTGCCAGCAGCCCGAGACTAGCGGGAGGCTCAGATACGCAGTATTTT. Protein product: CASSPRLAGGSDTQYF.

This clonotype has at least ten counts. V is TRBV12-3 or TRBV12-4 and J is TRBJ2-1; 9 positions match TRBD1. Trimming removed 5 bases from V and 0 bases from J; junction bases left unmatched: 2. This CDR3 comprises 15 residues. DNA for the CDR3: TGTGCCAGCAGTCAGACAGGGGGCTCCTACAATGAGCAGTTCTTC. Encoded protein: CASSQTGGSYNEQFF.

This clonotype showed up just a few times. V is TRBV24-1 and J is TRBJ2-3; D possibly matches TRBD1 or TRBD2 (5 bases each). V lost 4 bases to trimming and J lost 2 bases, with 9 bases between them. Looked up from germline, CDR1 is KGHDR and CDR2 is SFDVKD. The CDR3 covers 14 residues. CDR3 nucleotide sequence: TGTGCCACCAGTGAGAGGGGCCCCACAGATACGCAGTATTTT. Its translation: CATSERGPTDTQYF.

This clonotype was picked up many times. The chain couples TRBV7-2 to TRBJ2-7; D unclear. There are 13 residues in the CDR3. The germline gives CDR1 SGHTA, CDR2 FQGNSA. The V and J ends lost 1 base and 1 base respectively, with 5 bases between them. CDR3 amino acids: CASSLVSSYEQYF. Written as DNA, the CDR3 is TGTGCCAGCAGCTTAGTCTCATCCTACGAGCAGTACTTC. The full variable domain, rest sourced from reference TRBV7-2 and TRBJ2-7, is GAGVSQSPSNKVTEKGKDVELRCDPISGHTALYWYRQSLGQGLEFLIYFQGNSAPDKSGLPSDRFSAERTGGSVSTLTIQRTQQEDSAVYLCASSLVSSYEQYFGPGTRLTVT.

This clonotype occurred many times. J is TRBJ2-2 and V is TRBV29-1; no reliable D call. Between the trimmed V and J ends, which lost 1 base and 1 base, there was a span of 4 bases. Germline V gene lookup returns CDR1 SQVTM and CDR2 ANQGSEA. This CDR3 contains 13 residues. In DNA form, the CDR3 reads TGCAGCGTTGAAGTTCGGAACACCGGGGAGCTGTTTTTT. The encoded protein is CSVEVRNTGELFF.

This clonotype was detected only a few times. The J gene is TRBJ2-3, the V gene TRBV14; possibly TRBD1 or TRBD2 for D (6 bases each). The V end was cut by 1 base, the J end by 2 bases, with 13 bases between. This CDR3 region has 16 residues. Germline lookup yields CDR1 SGHDN and CDR2 FVKESK. This CDR3 reads CASSQVGGLITDTQYF. In nucleotides, the CDR3 is TGTGCCAGCAGCCAAGTGGGGGGCTTAATCACAGATACGCAGTATTTT.

The rearrangement uses TRBV11-2 and TRBJ2-7, with a tentative D call TRBD2 (5 bases). This CDR3 is built from 14 residues. CDR1 SGHAT and CDR2 FQNNGV come from the germline V gene. Trimming cost V 4 bases and J 4 bases, with 14 bases left between them. The CDR3 DNA sequence: TGTGCCAGCAGCTCATCCCCGGGGAATTACGAGCAGTACTTC. Translating it yields CASSSSPGNYEQYF.

In its sample, this clonotype was seen once. V gene TRBV7-2 combines with J gene TRBJ2-1; D remains ambiguous. The CDR3 extends over 13 amino acids. V lost 1 base to trimming and J lost 9 bases, with 10 bases between them. Per the germline V gene, CDR1 is SGHTA and CDR2 is FQGNSA. Here the CDR3 DNA reads TGTGCCAGCAGCTTAGTGATGCGGATTGAGCAGTTCTTC. This translates into CASSLVMRIEQFF.

The V call is TRBV20-1, the J call TRBJ2-5, with 14 bases fitting TRBD2. This CDR3 comprises 16 residues. V lost 1 base, J lost 2 bases, and 3 bases stayed unmatched. CDR1 and CDR2 (germline): DFQATT, SNEGSKA (reference sequence). In DNA, the CDR3 is TGCAGTGCTAGAGGGACTAGCGGGAGGCTACAAGAGACCCAGTACTTC. The encoded protein is CSARGTSGRLQETQYF.

The V call is TRBV20-1, the J call TRBJ2-1; D is uncertain. Germline V gene data show CDR1 as DFQATT and CDR2 as SNEGSKA (reference sequence). The V end lost 3 bases, the J end lost 4 bases, and 16 bases lay between the germline ends. The CDR3 spans 15 residues. The CDR3, as DNA: TGCAGTGCTAGTTCTCCGAGACCAAGTTACAATGAGCAGTTCTTC. Protein product: CSASSPRPSYNEQFF.

This clonotype showed up many times. DNA for the CDR3: TGTGCCAGCAGTCCCCACGCCTACAATGAGCAGTTCTTC. Translation: CASSPHAYNEQFF. The gene calls are TRBV27 and TRBJ2-1; D gene uncertain. Germline lookup yields CDR1 MNHEY and CDR2 SMNVEV (reference sequence). The ends were cut back, 5 bases at V and 2 bases at J, with 7 bases in the middle. This CDR3 spans 13 amino acids.

This clonotype was detected only once. The CDR3: CASSQSGTSGFGVFF. Written as DNA, the CDR3 is TGTGCCAGCAGCCAGAGCGGGACTAGCGGGTTTGGAGTGTTCTTC. The chain uses TRBV3-1 and TRBJ2-1; TRBD2 matches 12 bases. CDR1 is LGHDT and CDR2 is YNNKEL in the germline V gene (reference sequence). V trimming: 3 bases; J trimming: 15 bases; junction bases outside the gene matches: 12. The CDR3 runs to 15 residues.

This rearrangement joins TRBV30 to TRBJ1-5; no reliable D call. This CDR3 has 13 amino acids. V was cut by 8 bases and J by 3 bases, with 14 bases left in between. Germline V gene lookup returns CDR1 GTSNPN and CDR2 SVGIG (reference sequence). This CDR3 is CAVTRGPNQPQHF. The CDR3 nucleotides read TGTGCCGTAACCCGGGGTCCCAATCAGCCCCAGCATTTT.

The chain links TRBV3-1 to TRBJ2-1; 12 bases line up with TRBD2. Germline lookup yields CDR1 LGHDT and CDR2 YNNKEL (reference sequence). This CDR3 is 15 amino acids long. V lost 4 bases to trimming and J lost 4 bases; unmatched junction nucleotides: 2. As DNA, the CDR3 is TGTGCCAGCAGCCCTACTAGCGGGAGGTACAATGAGCAGTTCTTC. It specifies CASSPTSGRYNEQFF.

This clonotype was counted only a few times. The gene calls are TRBV4-3 and TRBJ2-5; TRBD1 aligns across 7 bases. The CDR3 loop spans 15 amino acids. Germline V lookup: CDR1 LGHNA, CDR2 YSLEER. Trimming at V came to 1 base and at J to 2 bases, leaving 4 bases not matched to a gene. The CDR3 loop is CASSQVDRDQETQYF. Written as DNA, the CDR3 is TGCGCCAGCAGCCAAGTCGACAGGGATCAAGAGACCCAGTACTTC.

This clonotype showed up just a few times. The V gene is TRBV7-6, the J gene TRBJ2-5; the D gene is possibly TRBD2 (5 bases). V lost 5 bases and J lost 5, with 12 bases in between. In germline, CDR1 is SGHVS, CDR2 FNYEAQ. CDR3 size: 13 residues. As DNA, the CDR3 is TGTGCCAGCAGCCCACGGTCGGGGGAGACCCAGTACTTC. Encoded protein: CASSPRSGETQYF.

At least ten counts were recorded for this clonotype. V is TRBV5-6 and J is TRBJ1-1; D remains ambiguous. The CDR3 extends over 13 amino acids. V lost 2 bases and J lost 1, with 6 bases in between. CDR1 SGHDT and CDR2 YYEEEE come from the germline V gene. CDR3 sequence (DNA): TGTGCCAGCAGCTTCTCGGCGAACACTGAAGCTTTCTTT. It encodes CASSFSANTEAFF.

This chain joins TRBV12-3 or TRBV12-4 and TRBJ2-1; TRBD1 aligns across 9 bases. This CDR3 spans 16 amino acids. With V trimmed by 6 bases and J by 8 bases, 14 bases remained unmatched. As DNA, the CDR3 is TGTGCCAGCAGACGCCGACCGGGACAGGGCAGGGATGAGCAGTTCTTC. The encoded protein is CASRRRPGQGRDEQFF.